A single sample is the source of the 27 T cell receptor beta chains below, sequenced in a study of T-cell memory formation after mild COVID-19. Each CDR3 protein gets one entry after TCRdb re-called the 5' RACE reads with MiXCR. This sample carries under 250,000 distinct CDR3 sequences, approximately 10% of them seen once, and the ten largest clones take 3.5%. Source material: PBMCs or a T cell subset sorted from them (not recorded which). The receptors were sampled from a man between 18 and 35 years old who had mild COVID-19 (a few samples of this study predate the infection). Cell type and time point are not known.

This clonotype occurred a few times. J is TRBJ1-6 and V is TRBV6-5; D ambiguous. The CDR3 totals 15 residues. The ends were cut back, 8 bases at V and 9 bases at J, with 20 bases in the middle. The germline V gene encodes CDR1 MNHEY and CDR2 SVGAGI. The CDR3 region has the DNA TGTGCCAGCTTTCCCTCTTTTCGGGCCGGTTCACCCCTCCACTTT. Protein sequence: CASFPSFRAGSPLHF.

For this clonotype: This likely traces to a read error, being one base from a far larger clone. The chain employs TRBV7-9 and TRBJ1-2, with 8 positions matching TRBD1. The CDR3 is 13 residues long. Germline-derived CDR1 and CDR2 are SEHNR and FQNEAQ (reference sequence). CDR3 in DNA: TGTGCCAGAAGCTTAGGACAGGGCTATGGCTACACCTTC. It yields the protein CARSLGQGYGYTF.

Details on this clonotype: A much larger clone differs by one base, so this may be a read error. The rearrangement joins TRBV4-3 to TRBJ2-1; D ambiguous. Trimming removed 3 bases from V and 11 bases from J, with 20 bases in between. The CDR3 is 15 amino acids. Germline CDR1 reads LGHNA; CDR2 reads YSLEER. The DNA of the CDR3 is TGCGCCAGCAGCCAGGAGTATCATCCCACTTATCAGCAGTTCTTC. Residues: CASSQEYHPTYQQFF.

The rearrangement joins TRBV6-9 to TRBJ2-7; the D gene is possibly TRBD1 (5 bases). In germline, CDR1 is MNHGY, CDR2 SVAAGI. The CDR3 is made up of 16 amino acids. Between the trimmed V and J ends, which lost 8 bases and 2 bases, there was a span of 22 bases. The CDR3 region has the DNA TGTGCCAGCGTAGGGTCCCGGACAACTCTCGCCTACGAGCAGTACGTC. This codes for CASVGSRTTLAYEQYV.

The chain couples TRBV4-1 to TRBJ2-7; the match to TRBD1 covers 8 bases. V shed 4 bases and J 3 bases; nucleotides not matched to a gene: 8. CDR3 size: 15 residues. The germline V gene has CDR1 MGHRA and CDR2 YSYEKL. CDR3 protein: CASSLRQGLGYEQYV. The CDR3 DNA sequence: TGCGCCAGCAGCCTCCGACAGGGGTTAGGCTACGAGCAGTACGTC.

There are a few counts of this clonotype. The DNA of the CDR3 is TGTGCCAGTAGTATAGACCGTGCGGGGGATGGAGGCTACACCTTC. It is translated as CASSIDRAGDGGYTF. The chain uses TRBV19 and TRBJ1-2; the D gene is possibly TRBD1 (5 bases). With 0 bases removed from V and 8 bases from J, the gap between germline ends came to 16 bases. Germline V gives CDR1 LNHDA, CDR2 SQIVND (reference sequence). The CDR3 is 15 amino acids.

The rearrangement links TRBV5-1 to TRBJ1-1, with D perhaps matching TRBD1 (5 bases). V lost 1 base and J 6 bases, leaving 10 bases between the germline ends. The germline CDR1 and CDR2 sequences are SGHRS and YFSETQ. There are 13 residues in the CDR3. CDR3 protein: CASSLSRDAEAFF. The CDR3, as DNA: TGCGCCAGCAGCTTGAGTAGGGACGCTGAAGCTTTCTTT.

The chain employs TRBV6-6 and TRBJ2-2, with 7 nucleotides matching TRBD2. Germline values: CDR1 MNHNY, CDR2 SVGAGI (reference sequence). J was trimmed by 6 bases and V by 2 bases; bases with no gene match: 0. This CDR3 is built from 13 residues. The CDR3 region is CASSYRGAGELFF. CDR3 sequence (DNA): TGTGCCAGCAGTTACCGGGGGGCCGGGGAGCTGTTTTTT.

The V call is TRBV7-9, the J call TRBJ2-7, with D possibly TRBD1 on 5 matching bases. V was pared by 4 bases and J by 6 bases, with 16 bases between. Per the germline V gene, CDR1 is SEHNR and CDR2 is FQNEAQ (reference sequence). The CDR3 has 14 amino acids. Here the CDR3 DNA reads TGTGCCAGCAGCTCCACTACAGGTCTCTCCGAGCAGTACGTC. Translation: CASSSTTGLSEQYV.

This clonotype appeared a few times. This chain uses TRBV4-3 with TRBJ1-1; TRBD1 agrees at 8 bases. The V segment lost 4 bases and the J segment 7 bases; nucleotides outside the gene matches: 8. CDR1 and CDR2 from the germline V gene are LGHNA and YSLEER. The CDR3 consists of 14 residues. CDR3 bases: TGCGCCAGCAGCCCGACAGGGGCGAAGTTTGAAGCTTTCTTT. This encodes CASSPTGAKFEAFF.

The gene calls are TRBV6-5 and TRBJ2-1, with 8 bases fitting TRBD2. J was trimmed by 6 bases and V by 4 bases; bases with no gene match: 11. There are 16 residues in the CDR3. From germline, CDR1 is MNHEY and CDR2 SVGAGI. The DNA of the CDR3 is TGTGCCAGCAGTTTTCTTCCCGGGGGGGCTCTCAATGAGCAGTTCTTC. Amino acids: CASSFLPGGALNEQFF.

This clonotype was seen a handful of times. The chain recombines TRBV4-3 with TRBJ1-2; TRBD1 matches at 8 bases. J gave up 2 bases and V 4 bases, and 6 bases lay outside the gene matches. CDR1 is LGHNA and CDR2 is YSLEER in the germline V gene. The CDR3 contains 15 residues. The CDR3 sequence is CASSRSRQGNYGYTF. The CDR3 bases are TGCGCCAGCAGCCGATCACGACAGGGGAACTATGGCTACACCTTC.

This chain uses TRBV28 with TRBJ1-6; a possible D gene is TRBD1 (5 bases). This CDR3 is built from 14 residues. V was trimmed by 10 bases and J by 7 bases, leaving 17 bases between them. Germline lookup yields CDR1 MDHEN and CDR2 SYDVKM. CDR3 region: CATRNGAGNSPLHF. The CDR3 DNA reads TGTGCCACCAGGAATGGGGCAGGGAATTCACCCCTCCACTTT.

This clonotype was observed a few times. The genes are TRBV5-1 and TRBJ1-1; TRBD1 might be the D (6 bases). Germline values: CDR1 SGHRS, CDR2 YFSETQ. The CDR3 contains 14 residues. With 3 bases removed from V and 0 bases from J, the gap between germline ends came to 9 bases. This chain's CDR3 is CASSYGQMNTEAFF. The CDR3 DNA reads TGCGCCAGCAGCTACGGACAGATGAACACTGAAGCTTTCTTT.

This clonotype came up many times. The V gene is TRBV5-1, the J gene TRBJ1-1; D remains unclear. CDR1 is SGHRS, CDR2 YFSETQ, per germline. V lost 4 bases to trimming and J lost 7 bases, with 20 bases between them. The CDR3 covers 15 residues. In DNA form, the CDR3 reads TGCGCCAGCAGCCTTCCGGAGGGAACAAGGATTGAAGCTTTCTTT. This codes for CASSLPEGTRIEAFF.

This clonotype was observed a few times. This chain links TRBV5-1 with TRBJ2-3; 8 positions agree with TRBD2. The CDR3 covers 16 residues. Trimming removed 0 bases from V and 2 bases from J; junction bases left unmatched: 5. The germline V gene encodes CDR1 SGHRS and CDR2 YFSETQ. CDR3 nucleotides: TGCGCCAGCAGCTTGGCGGGACTAGGGCTCACAGATACGCAGTATTTT. Encoded protein: CASSLAGLGLTDTQYF.

This clonotype turned up a few times. The rearrangement uses TRBV20-1 and TRBJ1-5, with 7 bases that match TRBD1. V shed 3 bases, J shed 0 bases, and the junction held 5 bases outside the gene matches. Germline lookup yields CDR1 DFQATT and CDR2 SNEGSKA (reference sequence). CDR3 length equals 15 residues. The CDR3 sequence: CSASGQVYSNQPQHF. CDR3 DNA: TGCAGTGCTAGCGGACAGGTCTATAGCAATCAGCCCCAGCATTTT.

The gene calls are TRBV3-1 and TRBJ1-1; perhaps TRBD1 as D (5 bases). Looked up from germline, CDR1 is LGHDT and CDR2 is YNNKEL (reference sequence). The CDR3 has 15 residues. The V gene lost 5 bases and the J gene lost 1 base, with 14 bases spanning the gap. The CDR3 region is CASSYGGKSNTEAFF. In nucleotides, the CDR3 is TGTGCCAGCAGCTACGGGGGGAAATCGAACACTGAAGCTTTCTTT.

This sequence joins TRBV19 and TRBJ1-1, with TRBD1 as a possible D gene (6 bases). The CDR3 loop spans 16 amino acids. Germline V CDR1 and CDR2: LNHDA, SQIVND (reference sequence). V was trimmed by 8 bases and J by 5 bases, leaving 24 bases between them. As DNA, the CDR3 is TGTGCCAGTTCTCTAACGGGGCGGGGGCGGCGAACTGAAGCTTTCTTT. It encodes CASSLTGRGRRTEAFF. Using reference TRBV19 and TRBJ1-1 for the parts outside the CDR3, the full variable domain is DGGITQSPKYLFRKEGQNVTLSCEQNLNHDAMYWYRQDPGQGLRLIYYSQIVNDFQKGDIAEGYSVSREKKESFPLTVTSAQKNPTAFYLCASSLTGRGRRTEAFFGQGTRLTVV.

This clonotype was counted a single time. The rearrangement links TRBV4-2 to TRBJ1-3, with unresolved D. The CDR3 has 12 amino acids. The germline V and J ends were trimmed by 3 bases and 5 bases, with 5 bases remaining between them. CDR1 is LGHNA, CDR2 YNFKEQ, per germline. CDR3 residues: CASSHSRNTIYF. The CDR3 nucleotides are TGTGCCAGCAGCCATAGTCGAAACACCATATATTTT.

The CDR3 sequence is CASSLTPGGGEQFF. DNA of the CDR3: TGTGCCAGCAGCTTAACCCCAGGGGGCGGTGAGCAGTTCTTC. The J gene is TRBJ2-1, the V gene TRBV7-2; 8 nucleotides agree with TRBD1. J lost 9 bases, V lost 2 bases, and 6 bases had no gene match. Germline V lookup: CDR1 SGHTA, CDR2 FQGNSA. CDR3 size: 14 residues. The full variable domain, rest sourced from reference TRBV7-2 and TRBJ2-1, is GAGVSQSPSNKVTEKGKDVELRCDPISGHTALYWYRQSLGQGLEFLIYFQGNSAPDKSGLPSDRFSAERTGGSVSTLTIQRTQQEDSAVYLCASSLTPGGGEQFFGPGTRLTVL.

This chain uses TRBV7-2 with TRBJ2-3; D is unclear. The V gene's germline CDR1 is SGHTA and CDR2 FQGNSA. The CDR3 is 14 residues long. The V gene lost 5 bases and the J gene lost 3 bases, with 12 bases spanning the gap. The CDR3 DNA follows: TGTGCCAGCAGCCCGAGTCCCGGGACAGATACGCAGTATTTT. Its protein is CASSPSPGTDTQYF. Full variable domain (outside the CDR3, taken from reference TRBV7-2 and TRBJ2-3): GAGVSQSPSNKVTEKGKDVELRCDPISGHTALYWYRQSLGQGLEFLIYFQGNSAPDKSGLPSDRFSAERTGGSVSTLTIQRTQQEDSAVYLCASSPSPGTDTQYFGPGTRLTVL.

In this sample, this clonotype turned up a few times. This chain uses TRBV7-2 with TRBJ2-1; D unclear. Germline CDR1 and CDR2: SGHTA and FQGNSA. Trimming stripped 2 bases from V and 1 base from J, with 6 bases between. The CDR3 spans 14 residues. This CDR3 is CASSLSLSYNEQFF. CDR3 coding DNA: TGTGCCAGCAGCTTAAGTCTTTCCTACAATGAGCAGTTCTTC.

This clonotype was picked up a small number of times. The J gene is TRBJ2-1, the V gene TRBV18; 8 bases match TRBD1. There are 16 residues in the CDR3. Germline CDR1 is KGHSH and CDR2 is LQKENI. J lost 6 bases, V lost 3 bases, and 10 bases had no gene match. In DNA, the CDR3 is TGTGCCAGCTCACCCAATATCCAGGGGGCAGCCAATGAGCAGTTCTTC. Its protein is CASSPNIQGAANEQFF.

The genes are TRBV27 and TRBJ1-6; D is ambiguous. The length of the CDR3 is 13 residues. Trimming took off 2 bases at V and 7 bases at J, with 6 bases between the two ends. Per germline, CDR1 MNHEY and CDR2 SMNVEV (reference sequence). CDR3 DNA sequence: TGTGCCAGCAGTTTACGACACAATTCACCCCTCCACTTT. It codes for CASSLRHNSPLHF.

This clonotype was picked up a small number of times. The rearrangement links TRBV3-1 to TRBJ1-1; D ambiguous. CDR1 and CDR2 from the germline V gene are LGHDT and YNNKEL (reference sequence). CDR3 length: 11 residues. Trimming shortened V by 6 bases and J by 10 bases, and 12 bases separated the two germline ends. CDR3: CASRHSVRAFF. The CDR3, as DNA: TGTGCCAGCAGACACTCGGTTCGAGCTTTCTTT.

This clonotype was picked up many times. The J gene is TRBJ2-2, the V gene TRBV5-1; D perhaps matches TRBD1 (5 bases). V gave up 2 bases and J gave up 1 base, with 15 bases separating them. The CDR3 covers 17 residues. Per germline, CDR1 SGHRS and CDR2 YFSETQ. The DNA for the CDR3 is TGCGCCAGCAGCTTCACGGTCCGGCAGGGGAACACCGGGGAGCTGTTTTTT. It yields the protein CASSFTVRQGNTGELFF.